These 24 T cell receptor beta chains were sequenced from one sample in a study of PD-L1 blockade in urothelial cancer. Profiling relied on immunoSEQ multiplex PCR, and the TCRdb table lists in-frame clones only, not all of them. The repertoire holds about 50,000 clones, around 88% seen once, with less than 11% in the top ten. Time point of the sample: peripheral blood 6 weeks after treatment start. Sequenced here: PBMCs, sampled around atezolizumab (anti-PD-L1) treatment. These receptors were obtained from a man aged 55 to 69 with urothelial cancer.

The chain links TRBV4-1 to TRBJ2-7, with 7 bases identical to TRBD2. V lost 4 bases to trimming and J lost 0 bases; unmatched junction nucleotides: 3. The CDR3 is made up of 14 amino acids. CDR1 MGHRA and CDR2 YSYEKL come from the germline V gene. CDR3 bases: TGCGCCAGCAGCCGGGGCGGGGGCTCCTACGAGCAGTACTTC. The encoded protein is CASSRGGGSYEQYF.

CDR3 sequence: CASSYFGTDQPQHF. As DNA, the CDR3 is TGTGCCAGCAGTTACTTTGGGACAGATCAGCCCCAGCATTTT. The rearrangement uses TRBV6-6 and TRBJ1-5, with 7 bases lining up with TRBD1. Germline V lookup: CDR1 MNHNY, CDR2 SVGAGI (reference sequence). This CDR3 has 14 amino acids. V trimming: 1 base; J trimming: 5 bases; junction bases outside the gene matches: 2.

The J gene is TRBJ2-2, the V gene TRBV7-6, with a tentative D call TRBD1 (5 bases). The CDR3 consists of 16 residues. CDR1 and CDR2 from the germline V gene are SGHVS and FNYEAQ. V lost 5 bases and J 4 bases, leaving 17 bases between the germline ends. In DNA, the CDR3 is TGTGCCAGCAGCGGAATTGGGGCGGCGTTCACCGGGGAGCTGTTTTTT. Its translation: CASSGIGAAFTGELFF.

J is TRBJ2-6 and V is TRBV6-5; D is uncertain. The ends were cut back, 1 base at V and 0 bases at J, with 7 bases in the middle. This CDR3 region has 16 residues. CDR1 is MNHEY, CDR2 SVGAGI, per germline. In DNA form, the CDR3 reads TGTGCCAGCAGTTACTACAGACGCTCTGGGGCCAACGTCCTGACTTTC. This encodes CASSYYRRSGANVLTF.

The chain has TRBV28 and TRBJ2-1, with 7 nucleotides matching TRBD1. The V segment lost 4 bases and the J segment 5 bases; nucleotides outside the gene matches: 8. Germline V gene data show CDR1 as MDHEN and CDR2 as SYDVKM. The CDR3 has 15 amino acids. The CDR3 nucleotides read TGTGCCAGCAGTTCCCAGACAGGGTCCAACAATGAGCAGTTCTTC. It translates to CASSSQTGSNNEQFF.

The rearrangement joins TRBV30 to TRBJ1-2; D is undetermined. V dropped 8 bases and J dropped 4 bases, with 14 bases sitting between them. The V gene's germline CDR1 is GTSNPN and CDR2 SVGIG (reference sequence). The CDR3 is 12 residues long. The CDR3 DNA is TGTGCCCAACCCAGGAACGCCTATGGCTACACCTTC. This sequence encodes CAQPRNAYGYTF.

The rearrangement links TRBV27 to TRBJ2-7; D ambiguous. CDR3 size: 13 residues. Germline V CDR1 and CDR2: MNHEY, SMNVEV (reference sequence). The V end lost 2 bases, the J end lost 2 bases, and 7 bases lay between the germline ends. The CDR3 coding sequence is TGTGCCAGCAGTTTAGCGTCCCCCTACGAGCAGTACTTC. Translating it yields CASSLASPYEQYF.

This clone was recorded once. The rearrangement links TRBV6-5 to TRBJ1-6, with TRBD1 matching 8 bases. The germline V gene encodes CDR1 MNHEY and CDR2 SVGAGI. The CDR3 is 15 amino acids. J gave up 10 bases and V 6 bases, and 11 bases lay outside the gene matches. The CDR3 sequence: CASSKGTGRGSPLHF. CDR3 DNA sequence: TGTGCCAGCAGCAAAGGGACAGGCAGGGGCTCACCCCTCCACTTT.

The chain combines TRBV5-1 with TRBJ2-7, with 13 positions matching TRBD2. The V segment lost 1 base and the J segment 2 bases; nucleotides outside the gene matches: 3. Germline V gene sequence: CDR1 SGHRS, CDR2 YFSETQ. The CDR3 loop spans 16 amino acids. The CDR3 DNA reads TGCGCCAGCAGCTTGACACTAGCGGGGGGGGCCTACGAGCAGTACTTC. Its protein is CASSLTLAGGAYEQYF.

The rearrangement links TRBV19 to TRBJ2-3; TRBD1 agrees at 7 bases. This CDR3 has 15 residues. Looked up from germline, CDR1 is LNHDA and CDR2 is SQIVND (reference sequence). J gave up 0 bases and V 4 bases, and 4 bases lay outside the gene matches. CDR3 protein: CASSTGQASTDTQYF. The DNA for the CDR3 is TGTGCCAGTAGTACCGGACAGGCCAGCACAGATACGCAGTATTTT.

J is TRBJ1-1 and V is TRBV5-1; possibly TRBD1 for D (5 bases). Germline CDR1 is SGHRS and CDR2 is YFSETQ. The V gene lost 5 bases and the J gene lost 1 base, with 12 bases spanning the gap. This CDR3 contains 14 residues. In DNA form, the CDR3 reads TGCGCCAGCAGATCCGGCGGGGGGAACACTGAAGCTTTCTTT. As protein: CASRSGGGNTEAFF.

The V gene is TRBV19, the J gene TRBJ1-1, with D unclear. Deletions cut 0 bases from V and 1 base from J, with 12 bases between. The CDR3 is made up of 16 amino acids. Germline CDR1 and CDR2: LNHDA and SQIVND (reference sequence). The CDR3 region is CASSIDLGVRNTEAFF. The DNA of the CDR3 is TGTGCCAGTAGTATAGATCTCGGGGTTAGGAACACTGAAGCTTTCTTT.

There are a few counts of this clone. The chain recombines TRBV27 with TRBJ1-1; D gene uncertain. From germline, CDR1 is MNHEY and CDR2 SMNVEV (reference sequence). V shed 5 bases and J shed 11 bases, with 18 bases lying between them. The CDR3 contains 13 residues. The CDR3 DNA is TGTGCCAGCAGTATTGTTGCGGGTACACGCGCTTTCTTT. This sequence encodes CASSIVAGTRAFF.

The gene calls are TRBV10-2 and TRBJ2-7, with TRBD1 identical over 11 bases. V dropped 8 bases and J dropped 4; count of bases not matched to a gene: 1. Germline lookup yields CDR1 WSHSY and CDR2 SAAADI. This CDR3 comprises 12 residues. The CDR3 bases are TGCGCCAGCCGGGACAGGGGGTACGAGCAGTACTTC. The encoded protein is CASRDRGYEQYF.

The CDR3 loop is CASSPIRGRGELFF. The CDR3 DNA is TGTGCCAGCAGCCCCATCCGGGGAAGGGGGGAGCTGTTTTTT. The chain uses TRBV11-2 and TRBJ2-2; tentative D call: TRBD2 (5 bases). Germline V gene data show CDR1 as SGHAT and CDR2 as FQNNGV. V lost 5 bases, J lost 8 bases, and 15 bases lay in between. The CDR3 is 14 amino acids.

The CDR3 sequence is CAWSGTTGSNSPLHF. The CDR3 DNA sequence: TGTGCCTGGAGTGGGACGACAGGGAGTAATTCACCCCTCCACTTT. The gene calls are TRBV30 and TRBJ1-6, with 7 bases lining up with TRBD1. The germline V gene encodes CDR1 GTSNPN and CDR2 SVGIG (reference sequence). The junction had 6 bases not matched to a gene; V was cut back by 1 base and J by 6 bases. The CDR3 is 15 amino acids.

The V and J genes are TRBV27 and TRBJ2-7, with D perhaps matching TRBD1 (5 bases). Germline V gene lookup returns CDR1 MNHEY and CDR2 SMNVEV (reference sequence). The ends were cut back, 6 bases at V and 6 bases at J, with 15 bases in the middle. This CDR3 is 13 amino acids long. This CDR3 reads CASSPPGHGEQYF. The DNA of the CDR3 is TGTGCCAGCAGCCCACCAGGGCATGGCGAGCAGTACTTC.

The rearrangement links TRBV6-6 to TRBJ1-5; D gene uncertain. The germline CDR1 and CDR2 sequences are MNHNY and SVGAGI (reference sequence). V lost 6 bases and J lost 1, with 10 bases in between. This CDR3 comprises 14 residues. The CDR3 nucleotides read TGTGCCAGCAGAGAGGGAACAAGCAATCAGCCCCAGCATTTT. This gives the protein CASREGTSNQPQHF.

The CDR3 loop is CASSAMTGGGSYEQYF. The CDR3 DNA follows: TGTGCCAGCAGTGCTATGACAGGGGGGGGCTCCTACGAGCAGTACTTC. This sequence joins TRBV28 and TRBJ2-7, with 9 bases aligning to TRBD1. Looked up from germline, CDR1 is MDHEN and CDR2 is SYDVKM. This CDR3 region has 16 residues. With 5 bases clipped from V and 0 bases from J, the junction kept 8 bases outside the gene matches.

J is TRBJ1-2 and V is TRBV11-2, with a tentative D call TRBD1 (5 bases). The CDR3 runs to 13 residues. The germline CDR1 and CDR2 sequences are SGHAT and FQNNGV. V shed 2 bases and J shed 4 bases, with 8 bases lying between them. As DNA, the CDR3 is TGTGCCAGCAGCTTACAGGGAAGCTATGGCTACACCTTC. As protein: CASSLQGSYGYTF.

The genes are TRBV11-2 and TRBJ2-1; 13 bases align to TRBD2. The CDR3 spans 16 residues. Germline CDR1 SGHAT, CDR2 FQNNGV. Trimming cost V 1 base and J 7 bases; bases outside gene matches: 4. The CDR3 coding sequence is TGTGCCAGCAGCTTAGGACCGGGACTAGCGGGGAATGAGCAGTTCTTC. Translating gives CASSLGPGLAGNEQFF.

V is TRBV19 and J is TRBJ1-6; 9 bases match TRBD1. The CDR3 is made up of 17 amino acids. Germline V gives CDR1 LNHDA, CDR2 SQIVND (reference sequence). Trimming removed 5 bases from V and 1 base from J; junction bases left unmatched: 6. This CDR3 is CASSSRDRASYNSPLHF. DNA for the CDR3: TGTGCCAGTAGTTCGAGGGACAGGGCTTCCTATAATTCACCCCTCCACTTT.

The CDR3 is CASSFNGLSGETQYF. CDR3 nucleotide sequence: TGTGCCAGCAGCTTTAATGGGCTAAGCGGGGAGACCCAGTACTTC. The rearrangement joins TRBV11-2 to TRBJ2-5; maybe TRBD2 (6 bases). CDR3 size: 15 residues. V lost 3 bases, J lost 5 bases, and 16 bases lay in between. Germline lookup yields CDR1 SGHAT and CDR2 FQNNGV.

The chain recombines TRBV7-3 with TRBJ2-3; TRBD1 matches 11 bases. Germline CDR1 and CDR2: SGHTA and FQGTGA. CDR3 length: 17 residues. V trimming: 1 base; J trimming: 7 bases; junction bases outside the gene matches: 10. CDR3 nucleotides: TGTGCCAGCAGCTTAAAAGGGGGACAGGGGGTAATTAATACGCAGTATTTT. This encodes CASSLKGGQGVINTQYF.